The clone carrying this T cell receptor beta chain was recorded only once. The antigen is undetermined. Clones were read by immunoSEQ multiplex PCR, and TCRdb kept only the in-frame ones, dropping some. The sample yields about a million clones, under 80% seen once. This record belongs to a study of shared clonotypes between healthy human individuals. Looking at the study overall: CD8 memory received one plate per donor, CD8 naive two, CD4 memory three and CD4 naive three.

The length of the CDR3 is 14 residues. V shed 0 bases, J shed 7 bases, and the junction held 3 bases outside the gene matches. Germline V lookup: CDR1 SGHRS, CDR2 YFSETQ. General study findings and limits: Naive subsets generally had larger estimated richness than memory subsets. Sorted-subset samples were not fully sequenced, rarefaction indicated.

The sequenced material came from memory CD4+ T cells sorted from blood. Subset defined: CD45RA-negative fraction. This receptor was taken from a man younger than 35 in good health. This chain links TRBV5-1 with TRBJ1-1, with TRBD1 matching over 10 bases. CDR3: CASSLAGQGDEAFF. The CDR3 DNA sequence: TGCGCCAGCAGCTTGGCCGGACAGGGGGATGAAGCTTTCTTT.